The entry below describes one TCR beta chain. This specimen comes from a study of PD-1 blockade in classical Hodgkin lymphoma. Sequencing used immunoSEQ multiplex PCR; TCRdb keeps in-frame clones, though not all of them. The sample lists under 95,000 clones, roughly 91% seen once, with 6.5% to 8% in the top ten. Autologous stem cell transplantation was followed by relapse in every patient, and brentuximab vedotin exposure varied. CDR3 length: 13 amino acids. The V end was cut by 3 bases, the J end by 1 base, with 6 bases between. CDR1 is MDHEN and CDR2 is SYDVKM in the germline V gene. This specimen was peripheral blood mononuclear cells (PBMCs), taken at baseline. The chain employs TRBV28 and TRBJ1-1; D is uncertain. The TCR comes from a human donor with classical Hodgkin lymphoma. CDR3 protein: CASSFGENTEAFF. The CDR3, as DNA: TGTGCCAGCAGTTTTGGGGAGAACACTGAAGCTTTCTTT. Drawing the rest from reference TRBV28 and TRBJ1-1, the complete variable domain is DVKVTQSSRYLVKRTGEKVFLECVQDMDHENMFWYRQDPGLGLRLIYFSYDVKMKEKGDIPEGYSVSREKKERFSLILESASTNQTSMYLCASSFGENTEAFFGQGTRLTVV.